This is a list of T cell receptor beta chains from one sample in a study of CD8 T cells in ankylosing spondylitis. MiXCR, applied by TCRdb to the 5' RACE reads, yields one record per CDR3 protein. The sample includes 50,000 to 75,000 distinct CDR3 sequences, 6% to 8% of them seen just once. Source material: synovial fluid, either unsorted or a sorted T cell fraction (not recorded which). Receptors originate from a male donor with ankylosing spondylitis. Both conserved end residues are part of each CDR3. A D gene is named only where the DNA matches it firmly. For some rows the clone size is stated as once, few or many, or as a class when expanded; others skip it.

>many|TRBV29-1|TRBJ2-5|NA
TGCAGCTTACGGGACTCTGAAGAGACCCAGTACTTC
CSLRDSEETQYF
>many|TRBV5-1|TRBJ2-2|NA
TGCGCCAGCAAACCCGGGACACCAGTCACCGGGGAGCTGTTTTTT
CASKPGTPVTGELFF
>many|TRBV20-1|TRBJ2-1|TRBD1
TGCAGTGCCCCAAGGGGACAGGCTTACAATGAGCAGTTCTTC
CSAPRGQAYNEQFF
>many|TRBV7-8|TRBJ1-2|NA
TGTGCCAGCAGCTTAGAGGGCACGAACTATGGCTACACCTTC
CASSLEGTNYGYTF
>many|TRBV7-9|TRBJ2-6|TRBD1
TGTGCCAGCAGCTACACCGCCGACAGGGCTGGGGCCAACGTCCTGACTTTC
CASSYTADRAGANVLTF
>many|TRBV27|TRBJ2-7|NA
TGTGCCAGCAGTTTGCGGAGCTCCCTGGGCGAGCAGTACTTC
CASSLRSSLGEQYF
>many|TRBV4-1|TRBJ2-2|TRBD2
TGCGCCAGCAGCCAGTGGACTAGCGGGAGAAAGGGAACCGGGGAGCTGTTTTTT
CASSQWTSGRKGTGELFF
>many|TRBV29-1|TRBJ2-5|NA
TGCAGCGTTGGAACCAGCGGAGAGACCCAGTACTTC
CSVGTSGETQYF
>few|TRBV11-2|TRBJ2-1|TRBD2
TGTGCCAGCAGCCCCTCCACTAGCGGCTACAATGAGCAGTTCTTC
CASSPSTSGYNEQFF
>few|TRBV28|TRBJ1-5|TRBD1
TGTGCCAGCAAAGACAGGGGGCGCGGGAGCAATCAGCCCCAGCATTTT
CASKDRGRGSNQPQHF
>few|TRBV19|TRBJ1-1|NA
TGTGCCAGTAACCGCCCGGGGGCCACTGAAGCTTTCTTT
CASNRPGATEAFF
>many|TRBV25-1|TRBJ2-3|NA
TGTGCCAGCAGTGGCCAGGGGACAGATACGCAGTATTTT
CASSGQGTDTQYF
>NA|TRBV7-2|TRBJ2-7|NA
TGTGCCAGCAGCATTACGTCGGACAGCCCCTACGAGCAGTACTTC
CASSITSDSPYEQYF
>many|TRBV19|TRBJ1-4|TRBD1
TGTGCCAGTTCGAACAGGGGAGGAGGAGATGAAAAACTGTTTTTT
CASSNRGGGDEKLFF
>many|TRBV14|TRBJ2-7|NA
TGTGCCAGCAGCCAAGGTCTGGAGAATAGCGAGCAGTACTTC
CASSQGLENSEQYF
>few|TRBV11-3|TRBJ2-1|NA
TGTGCCAGCAGCCCGCGCAGGAGCTCCTACAATGAGCAGTTCTTC
CASSPRRSSYNEQFF
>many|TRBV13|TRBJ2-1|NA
TGTGCCAGCAGCCTCACCCCGGGACACCACAATGAGCAGTTCTTC
CASSLTPGHHNEQFF
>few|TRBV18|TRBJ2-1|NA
TGTGCCAGCTCACCACCGGGTAGGGGGGAACACAATGAGCAGTTCTTC
CASSPPGRGEHNEQFF
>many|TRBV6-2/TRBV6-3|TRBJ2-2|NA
TGTGCCAGCAGAACTCGGACAGCCGGGGAGCTGTTTTTT
CASRTRTAGELFF
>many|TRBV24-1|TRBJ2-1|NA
TGTGCCACCAGTAGTAGCGGATACAACAATGAGCAGTTCTTC
CATSSSGYNNEQFF
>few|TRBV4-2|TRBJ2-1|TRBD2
TGTGCCAGCAGCCAAGATCGGGAAAGCGGGAGTAGGAATGAGCAGTTCTTC
CASSQDRESGSRNEQFF
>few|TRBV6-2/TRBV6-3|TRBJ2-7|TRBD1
TGTGCCAGCAGTATCGGCCCGGGACAGGGGCCCTACGAGCAGTACTTC
CASSIGPGQGPYEQYF
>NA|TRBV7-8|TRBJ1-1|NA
TGTGCCAGCAGCTTCAACAGGGCTGAAGCTTTCTTT
CASSFNRAEAFF
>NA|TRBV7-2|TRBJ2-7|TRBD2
TGTGCCAGCAGCTTGCTAGCGGGAGCCAGTGTCGAGCAGTACTTC
CASSLLAGASVEQYF
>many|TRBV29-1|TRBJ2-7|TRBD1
TGCAGCGTCGCCGGGACACCCAGGGGGGAGCAGTACTTC
CSVAGTPRGEQYF
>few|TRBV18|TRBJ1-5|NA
TGTGCCAGCTCCCTCAGCAGAGGCAATCAGCCCCAGCATTTT
CASSLSRGNQPQHF
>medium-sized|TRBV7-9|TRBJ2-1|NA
TGTGCCAGCAGCTCGGCCGGGACCCCGGAGAGAAATGAGCAGTTCTTC
CASSSAGTPERNEQFF
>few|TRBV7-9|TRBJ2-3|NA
TGTGCCAGCAGCCCCCAGGGCACGGGGCAGTATTTT
CASSPQGTGQYF
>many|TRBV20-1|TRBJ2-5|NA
TGCAGTGCTAGAGATCCCTGGGGAGAGACCCAGTACTTC
CSARDPWGETQYF
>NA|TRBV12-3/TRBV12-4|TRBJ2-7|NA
TGTGCCAGCAGTTTCATGGAGGGAGCGAAACTGCAGTACTTC
CASSFMEGAKLQYF
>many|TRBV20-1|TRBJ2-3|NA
TGCAGTGCTCCCTTACCCCTTTTCACAGATACGCAGTATTTT
CSAPLPLFTDTQYF
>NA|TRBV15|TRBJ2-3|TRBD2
TGTGCCACCAGCAGACCCTCGGGGGGGCGGCCAGATACGCAGTATTTT
CATSRPSGGRPDTQYF
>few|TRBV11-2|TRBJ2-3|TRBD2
TGTGCCAGCAGCCGACCCGACAGACTAGCGACTAGCACAGATACGCAGTATTTT
CASSRPDRLATSTDTQYF
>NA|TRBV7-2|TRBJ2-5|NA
TGTGCCAGCAGCTTAGCCGGTCGCGGGGAGACCCAGTACTTC
CASSLAGRGETQYF
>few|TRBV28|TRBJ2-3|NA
TGTGCCAGCAGTGCCCGCCTCGGGTCCACAGATACGCAGTATTTT
CASSARLGSTDTQYF
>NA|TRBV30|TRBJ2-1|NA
TGTGCCTGGAGTGTTATGGGGACTCAGTACAATGAGCAGTTCTTC
CAWSVMGTQYNEQFF
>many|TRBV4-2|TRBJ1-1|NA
TGTGCCAGCAGCCAAGTAGCGACTTTCTTT
CASSQVATFF
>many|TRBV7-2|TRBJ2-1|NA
TGTGCCAGCAGCTTAGCTAACAGCGTGGGGTTCTTC
CASSLANSVGFF
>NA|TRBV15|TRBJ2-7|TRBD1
TGTGCCACCAGCAGAGATCCCGCAGGGGGCTCCTACGAGCAGTACTTC
CATSRDPAGGSYEQYF
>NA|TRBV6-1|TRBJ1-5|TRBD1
TGTGCCAGCAAACCCGGGACAGGGTATAGCAATCAGCCCCAGCATTTT
CASKPGTGYSNQPQHF
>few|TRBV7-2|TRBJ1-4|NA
TGTGCCAGCAGCTTAGGCCTACAGGGAGCTAATGAAAAACTGTTTTTT
CASSLGLQGANEKLFF
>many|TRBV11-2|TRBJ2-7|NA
TGTGCCAGCAGCCGACAGTACGAGCAGTACTTC
CASSRQYEQYF
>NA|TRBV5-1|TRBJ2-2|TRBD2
TGCGCCAGCGGACAATCGACTAGCGGGAGTGGAACCGGGGAGCTGTTTTTT
CASGQSTSGSGTGELFF
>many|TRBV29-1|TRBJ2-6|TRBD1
TGCAGCGTTGAAGCCCGGGACAGGATCTCTGGGGCCAACGTCCTGACTTTC
CSVEARDRISGANVLTF
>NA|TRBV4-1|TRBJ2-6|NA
TGCGCCAGCAGCCAAGGCAGGGAGGTCGCTGGGGCCAACGTCCTGACTTTC
CASSQGREVAGANVLTF
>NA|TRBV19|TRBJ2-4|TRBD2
TGTGCCAGTAGCTCTAGCGGGAATGGCATTCAGTACTTC
CASSSSGNGIQYF
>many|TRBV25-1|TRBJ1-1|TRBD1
TGTGCCAGCAAGGGGGCTGGGACCACTGAAGCTTTCTTT
CASKGAGTTEAFF
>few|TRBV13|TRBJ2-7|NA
TGTGCCAGCAGCCCCGCTATCAACCGAACTTCCTACGAGCAGTACTTC
CASSPAINRTSYEQYF
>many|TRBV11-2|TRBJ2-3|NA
TGTGCCAGCAGCCCCAATAGGGGCGCAGATACGCAGTATTTT
CASSPNRGADTQYF
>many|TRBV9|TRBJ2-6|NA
TGTGCCAGCAGCGCGGGGAGCATGACCAACGTCCTGACTTTC
CASSAGSMTNVLTF
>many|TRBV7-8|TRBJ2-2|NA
TGTGCCAGCAGCTTAGGACCGAGGGGGGAGCTGTTTTTT
CASSLGPRGELFF
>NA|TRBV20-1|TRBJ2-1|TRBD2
TGCAGTGCTCCTGATACTAGCGGGAGAGTATACAATGAGCAGTTCTTC
CSAPDTSGRVYNEQFF
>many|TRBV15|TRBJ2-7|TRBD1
TGTGCCACCAGCCGGACAGGGAGATCCTACGAGCAGTACTTC
CATSRTGRSYEQYF
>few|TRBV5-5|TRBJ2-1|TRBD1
TGTGCCAGCAGCTGGGTGGCCGGGACAGGGGGCCGGAATGAGCAGTTCTTC
CASSWVAGTGGRNEQFF
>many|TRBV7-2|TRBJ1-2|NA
TGTGCCAGCAGCTCCTCTATAGCCGACTATGGCTACACCTTC
CASSSSIADYGYTF